This TCR beta chain was profiled in a study of metastatic and nonmetastatic thyroid tumors. Prior to thyroid surgery, none of the patients had received any treatment. MiXCR re-clonotyped the PCR reads for TCRdb. The sample contains about 16,000 clones, about 25% of which appear only once. As regards this clone: Because the CDR3 is missing its conserved closing phenylalanine or tryptophan, this is likely a read error. Because the CDR3's place on the DNA is in doubt, the DNA is left out and the CDR3 is given as listed by TCRdb.

The CDR3 has 14 residues if both end residues are counted. Germline-derived CDR1 and CDR2 are MNHNS and SASEGT. V usage is TRBV6-1 and J usage is TRBJ1-2; whether TRBD1, the table's D call, matches the DNA was not checked. This TCR derives from a male donor with papillary thyroid cancer or a benign thyroid nodule (not recorded which). Some clones in this sample may be carry-over from other donors' samples. The sequenced sample was blood. The CDR3 reads CASRPPVTGGTNSV.